One TCR beta chain is described in this entry. Its target is not known. PCR used 60 Vbeta primers and 13 Jbeta primers. Repertoires were generated with immunoSEQ multiplex PCR, while TCRdb's copy carries only in-frame clones and drops some. The sample carries some 70,000 clones, roughly 80% recorded once. The sample comes from a study of cytomegalovirus exposure and HLA in healthy donors. Across the study: HLA-typed donors contributed 65 million to 95 million unique TCRs, which were held in an early data release.

V lost 5 bases, J lost 6 bases, and 4 bases stayed unmatched. The length of the CDR3 is 14 residues. CDR1 and CDR2 (germline): WSHSY, SAAADI. In nominal health when sampled, donors likely had unrecorded immune exposures nonetheless. Findings and limits, study-wide: Cytomegalovirus status, reportedly, was diagnosed with high specificity and sensitivity by the classifier. V segments that were indistinguishable, TRBV6-2 and TRBV6-3 among them, were omitted from analysis.

The source material was PBMCs. This TCR was sampled from a woman aged 50 to 60 in good health and CMV-seronegative. The chain employs TRBV10-2 and TRBJ1-5; 10 bases are shared with TRBD1. The DNA of the CDR3 is TGCGCCAGCAGTCGGACAGGGGGATTTCAGCCCCAGCATTTT. It is translated as CASSRTGGFQPQHF.